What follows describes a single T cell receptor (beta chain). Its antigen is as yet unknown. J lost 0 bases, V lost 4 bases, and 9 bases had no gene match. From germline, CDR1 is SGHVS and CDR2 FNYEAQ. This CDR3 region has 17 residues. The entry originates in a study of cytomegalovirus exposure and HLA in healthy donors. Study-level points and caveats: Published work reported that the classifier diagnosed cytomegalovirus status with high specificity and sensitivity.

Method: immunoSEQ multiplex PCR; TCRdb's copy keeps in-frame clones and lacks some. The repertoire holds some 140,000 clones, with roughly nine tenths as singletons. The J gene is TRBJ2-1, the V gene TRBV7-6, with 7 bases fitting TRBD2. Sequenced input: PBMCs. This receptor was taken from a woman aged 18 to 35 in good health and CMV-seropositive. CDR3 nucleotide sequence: TGTGCCAGCAGCTCCCGATATGGCGGGAGCTCCTACAATGAGCAGTTCTTC. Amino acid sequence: CASSSRYGGSSYNEQFF.